This TCR beta chain was sequenced for a study of tumour-infiltrating T cells in Burkitt lymphoma. At the level of the study: All epidemiological Burkitt lymphoma subtypes were represented in the cohort. Repertoire clonality predicted overall and progression-free survival. The study's findings and limits: Several public clonotypes recurred in numerous Burkitt lymphoma patients.

Germline values: CDR1 MNHEY, CDR2 SMNVEV (reference sequence). The CDR3 length is 14 residues. Trimming removed 0 bases from V and 2 bases from J, with 7 bases in between. This clone came up a few times. Its antigen is unidentified. Using immunoSEQ multiplex PCR, the repertoire was profiled, and TCRdb retains in-frame clones only, with some absent. The repertoire has just under 2,500 clones, approximately 14% of them found once; the top ten carry approximately 12%. The gene calls are TRBV27 and TRBJ1-2; no definite D call. Specimen: tumor tissue. This TCR was sampled from a human donor with Burkitt lymphoma. CDR3 sequence: CASSLSRVNYGYTF. DNA for the CDR3: TGTGCCAGCAGTTTATCACGGGTGAACTATGGCTACACCTTC.